These 6 T cell receptor beta chains share one sample of origin, sequenced in a study of CXCR3-negative and CXCR3-positive naive CD8 T cells. The authors made the TRB cDNA libraries by 5' RACE using UMI labels. For each CDR3 protein, TCRdb gives one entry from its re-call of the 5' RACE reads, without DNA. The repertoire table contains about 28,000 distinct CDR3 sequences. Source material: memory CD8+ T cells from blood. These receptor sequences come from a human donor in good health. Some clones in this sample may be carry-over from other donors' samples.

This chain joins TRBV20-1 and TRBJ2-3. The germline V gene encodes CDR1 DFQATT and CDR2 SNEGSKA (reference sequence). The CDR3 extends over 14 amino acids. The CDR3 is CSARDVAGTDTQYF.

This clonotype is medium-sized by frequency. CDR3 protein: CASSQDRGRTYEQYF. The chain couples TRBV4-3 to TRBJ2-7. The CDR3 consists of 15 residues. From germline, CDR1 is LGHNA and CDR2 YSLEER.

The chain recombines TRBV11-2 with TRBJ2-7; TCRdb outputs TRBD2, but without DNA this stays unchecked. CDR3 length equals 14 residues. Germline V CDR1 and CDR2: SGHAT, FQNNGV. This CDR3 reads CASSFSGRTYEQYF.

V is TRBV4-3 and J is TRBJ1-1; the D gene TCRdb calls, TRBD1, cannot be checked with no DNA. This CDR3 region has 17 residues. Germline CDR1 LGHNA, CDR2 YSLEER. CDR3 in amino acids: CASSQGTATIMNTEAFF.

The J gene is TRBJ1-1, the V gene TRBV6-2 or TRBV6-3. The length of the CDR3 is 12 residues. The V gene's germline CDR1 is MNHEY and CDR2 SVGEGT. CDR3 in amino acids: CASSYGITEAFF.

The CDR3 reads CSARDQGRETEAFF. V gene TRBV20-1 combines with J gene TRBJ1-1; absent DNA, TCRdb's TRBD1 call cannot be checked. The germline V gene has CDR1 DFQATT and CDR2 SNEGSKA (reference sequence). The CDR3 has 14 residues.